This paragraph reports one T cell receptor beta chain. Its antigen is unidentified. The record originates from a study of Ad26.COV2.S vaccination and SARS-CoV-2 variants. Study information: Intramuscular Ad26.COV2.S doses were given once or twice, 56 days apart.

Study-wide results and limits: Assessments of TCR breadth and depth may have underestimated the total T cell responses.

Treatment specified: some 19 received Ad26.COV2.S at low or high dose, single or two shots; about 5 received placebo; per-sample allocation not given. Specimens were obtained on day 63 following the first vaccine or placebo injection. V lost 6 bases to trimming and J lost 4 bases, with 8 bases between them. Germline-derived CDR1 and CDR2 are ENHRY and SYGVKD. The CDR3 contains 12 residues. TCRdb's copy holds only in-frame clones and misses some; the assay was immunoSEQ multiplex PCR. Of approximately 480,000 clones listed, around 88% are singletons. The V call is TRBV10-3, the J call TRBJ2-3; possible D gene TRBD1, 5 bases. The sequenced sample was peripheral blood, obtained in a trial of Ad26.COV2.S vaccine versus placebo. This receptor was obtained from a person between 18 and 59 years old who received the Ad26.COV2.S COVID-19 vaccine or a placebo. This CDR3 is CAISRQPDTQYF. Here the CDR3 DNA reads TGTGCCATCAGCCGACAGCCAGATACGCAGTATTTT.